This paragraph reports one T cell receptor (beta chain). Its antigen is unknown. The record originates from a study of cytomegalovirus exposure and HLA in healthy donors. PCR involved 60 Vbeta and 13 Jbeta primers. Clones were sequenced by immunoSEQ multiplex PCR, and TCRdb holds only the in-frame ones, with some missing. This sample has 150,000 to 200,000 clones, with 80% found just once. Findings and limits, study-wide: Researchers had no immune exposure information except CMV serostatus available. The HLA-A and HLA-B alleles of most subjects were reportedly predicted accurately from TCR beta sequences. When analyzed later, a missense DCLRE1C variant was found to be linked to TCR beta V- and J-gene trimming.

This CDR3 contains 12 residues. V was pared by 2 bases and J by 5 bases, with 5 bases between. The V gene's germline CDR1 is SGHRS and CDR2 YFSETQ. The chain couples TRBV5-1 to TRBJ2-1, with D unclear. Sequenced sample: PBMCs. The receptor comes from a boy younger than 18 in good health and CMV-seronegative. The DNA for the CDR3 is TGCGCCAGCAGCTTTGGGCACAATGAGCAGTTCTTC. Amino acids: CASSFGHNEQFF.